The 13 T cell receptor beta chains given below trace back to one sample, sequenced in a study of vaccination and CD4 T cells after COVID-19. Antigens of these TCRs are unknown. Sequencing of DNA taken from cultured CD4+ T cells relied on the Oncomine TCR Beta short-read assay. TCRdb recomputed calls from the PCR reads with MiXCR, one row per CDR3 protein. The sample has approximately 12,000 distinct CDR3 sequences; 44% are singletons. Specified treatment: roughly 10-day PBMC culture with coronavirus spike peptide pools or control peptides (ViraFEST assay). The specimen sequenced was CD4+ T cells from blood, cultured in vitro. Receptors originate from a human donor who had recovered from COVID-19.

There are a few counts of this clonotype. The chain recombines TRBV11-3 with TRBJ2-1, with D unclear. The CDR3 is 13 amino acids. Germline lookup yields CDR1 SGHNT and CDR2 YENEEA. V lost 1 base and J 5 bases, leaving 6 bases between the germline ends. The CDR3 nucleotides are TGTGCCAGCAGCTTAGGAGAGAACAATGAGCAGTTCTTC. It specifies CASSLGENNEQFF.

V usage is TRBV14 and J usage is TRBJ1-2; a weak D match, TRBD1 (6 bases). The CDR3 extends over 14 amino acids. Per the germline V gene, CDR1 is SGHDN and CDR2 is FVKESK. Trimming stripped 2 bases from V and 3 bases from J, with 10 bases between. CDR3 DNA sequence: TGTGCCAGCAGCCAATGGACAGCTTACTATGGCTACACCTTC. Translated: CASSQWTAYYGYTF.

V is TRBV28 and J is TRBJ1-1; 10 nucleotides align to TRBD1. The CDR3 consists of 17 residues. Trimming took 2 bases from V and 4 from J; bases not matched to a gene: 10. Germline-derived CDR1 and CDR2 are MDHEN and SYDVKM. The CDR3 here is CASSLPGQGPLGTEAFF. The CDR3 DNA is TGTGCCAGCAGTTTACCGGGACAGGGGCCTCTGGGCACTGAAGCTTTCTTT.

This clonotype was counted only a few times. The J gene is TRBJ2-7, the V gene TRBV6-1, with a tentative D call TRBD2 (7 bases). The CDR3 totals 15 residues. CDR1 and CDR2 from the germline V gene are MNHNS and SASEGT. Trimming pared 7 bases from V and 4 bases from J, leaving 20 bases between. CDR3 region: CASTKQGGGGYEQYF. The CDR3 DNA is TGTGCCAGCACCAAACAAGGCGGGGGCGGTTACGAGCAGTACTTC.

V is TRBV6-1 and J is TRBJ1-1, with 9 bases identical to TRBD1. J gave up 7 bases and V 6 bases, and 6 bases lay outside the gene matches. CDR3 length: 13 residues. Germline CDR1 and CDR2: MNHNS and SASEGT. The CDR3 DNA follows: TGTGCCAGCAGCGTCCGGACAGGGGATGAAGCTTTCTTT. Translated, it gives CASSVRTGDEAFF.

The rearrangement uses TRBV7-2 and TRBJ2-7; 12 positions match TRBD2. Germline CDR1 and CDR2: SGHTA and FQGNSA. J gave up 4 bases and V 5 bases, and 15 bases lay outside the gene matches. This CDR3 is 18 amino acids long. CDR3 nucleotides: TGTGCCAGCAGCCGCCGAGGGGCTAGCGGGGGGGCCTCGTACGAGCAGTACTTC. This translates into CASSRRGASGGASYEQYF. The whole variable domain, remainder taken from reference TRBV7-2 and TRBJ2-7, is GAGVSQSPSNKVTEKGKDVELRCDPISGHTALYWYRQSLGQGLEFLIYFQGNSAPDKSGLPSDRFSAERTGGSVSTLTIQRTQQEDSAVYLCASSRRGASGGASYEQYFGPGTRLTVT.

This clonotype was recorded a few times. The chain couples TRBV5-5 to TRBJ1-1; possibly TRBD1 for D (5 bases). The CDR3 extends over 15 amino acids. Trimming pared 2 bases from V and 2 bases from J, leaving 13 bases between. The germline gives CDR1 SGHKS, CDR2 YYEKEE (reference sequence). CDR3: CASSLGAPLNTEAFF. CDR3 in DNA: TGTGCCAGCAGCTTAGGGGCGCCGTTAAACACTGAAGCTTTCTTT.

This clonotype was seen a handful of times. The chain couples TRBV6-2 or TRBV6-3 to TRBJ1-1; TRBD1 aligns across 8 bases. Germline CDR1 reads MNHEY; CDR2 reads SVGEGT. The CDR3 has 17 residues. V shed 6 bases, J shed 0 bases, and the junction held 12 bases outside the gene matches. CDR3 residues: CASSYPGTGSMNTEAFF. CDR3 in DNA: TGTGCCAGCAGCTACCCCGGGACAGGCAGCATGAACACTGAAGCTTTCTTT.

The chain combines TRBV14 with TRBJ2-2; TRBD2 aligns across 7 bases. Germline values: CDR1 SGHDN, CDR2 FVKESK. This CDR3 contains 15 residues. The V segment lost 7 bases and the J segment 4 bases; nucleotides outside the gene matches: 9. The CDR3 bases are TGTGCCAGCAACGTTGCGGGAGTGGGCACCGGGGAGCTGTTTTTT. Residues: CASNVAGVGTGELFF. The complete variable domain, with remaining parts taken from reference TRBV14 and TRBJ2-2, reads EAGVTQFPSHSVIEKGQTVTLRCDPISGHDNLYWYRRVMGKEIKFLLHFVKESKQDESGMPNNRFLAERTGGTYSTLKVQPAELEDSGVYFCASNVAGVGTGELFFGEGSRLTVL.

The chain joins TRBV4-2 to TRBJ1-1; 10 nucleotides agree with TRBD1. This CDR3 spans 15 amino acids. V dropped 2 bases and J dropped 3; count of bases not matched to a gene: 3. Germline lookup yields CDR1 LGHNA and CDR2 YNFKEQ. The CDR3 DNA is TGTGCCAGCAGCCAACCCGGGACAGGGGACACTGAAGCTTTCTTT. This gives the protein CASSQPGTGDTEAFF.

V and J are TRBV19 and TRBJ1-2; D possibly corresponds to TRBD1 (5 bases). This CDR3 is built from 13 residues. Trimming pared 7 bases from V and 6 bases from J, leaving 15 bases between. The germline V gene encodes CDR1 LNHDA and CDR2 SQIVND (reference sequence). The CDR3 loop is CASIDQGANGYTF. Here the CDR3 DNA reads TGTGCCAGTATTGACCAGGGCGCGAATGGCTACACCTTC.

V is TRBV5-1 and J is TRBJ1-1; D might be TRBD1 (5 bases). The germline V and J ends were trimmed by 0 bases and 4 bases, with 7 bases remaining between them. The CDR3 contains 13 residues. Germline V gene data show CDR1 as SGHRS and CDR2 as YFSETQ. Here the CDR3 reads CASSLAQGTEAFF. CDR3 nucleotide sequence: TGCGCCAGCAGCTTGGCTCAGGGCACTGAAGCTTTCTTT. Filled out from reference TRBV5-1 and TRBJ1-1, the complete variable domain reads KAGVTQTPRYLIKTRGQQVTLSCSPISGHRSVSWYQQTPGQGLQFLFEYFSETQRNKGNFPGRFSGRQFSNSRSEMNVSTLELGDSALYLCASSLAQGTEAFFGQGTRLTVV.

The gene calls are TRBV12-3 or TRBV12-4 and TRBJ1-1; D is unresolved. Trimming left V 3 bases short and J 1 base short, with 12 bases between. The CDR3 length is 15 residues. CDR3 bases: TGTGCCAGCAGTTTTCCCGGCGGACCGAACACTGAAGCTTTCTTT. Its translation is CASSFPGGPNTEAFF.